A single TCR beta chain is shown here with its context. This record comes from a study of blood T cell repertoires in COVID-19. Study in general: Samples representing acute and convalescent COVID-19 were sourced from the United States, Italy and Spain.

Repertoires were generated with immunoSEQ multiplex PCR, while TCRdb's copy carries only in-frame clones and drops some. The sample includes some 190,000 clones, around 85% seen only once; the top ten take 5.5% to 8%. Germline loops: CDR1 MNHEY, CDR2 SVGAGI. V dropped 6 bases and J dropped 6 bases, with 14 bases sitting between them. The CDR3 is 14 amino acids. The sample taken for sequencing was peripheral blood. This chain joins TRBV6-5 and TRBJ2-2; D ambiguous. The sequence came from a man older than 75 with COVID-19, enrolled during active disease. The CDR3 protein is CASSPPSRPGELFF. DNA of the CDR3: TGTGCCAGCAGCCCCCCCAGCAGGCCCGGGGAGCTGTTTTTT.